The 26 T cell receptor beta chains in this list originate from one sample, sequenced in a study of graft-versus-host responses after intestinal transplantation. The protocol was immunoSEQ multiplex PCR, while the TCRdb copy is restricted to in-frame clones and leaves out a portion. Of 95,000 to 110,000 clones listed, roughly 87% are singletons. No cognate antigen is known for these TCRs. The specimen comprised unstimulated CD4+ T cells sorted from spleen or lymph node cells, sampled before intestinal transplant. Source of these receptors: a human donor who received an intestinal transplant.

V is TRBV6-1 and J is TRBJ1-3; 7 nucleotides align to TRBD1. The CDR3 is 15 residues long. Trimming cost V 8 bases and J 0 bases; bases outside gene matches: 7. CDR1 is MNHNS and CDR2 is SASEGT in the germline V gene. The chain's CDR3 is CASRRTGASGNTIYF. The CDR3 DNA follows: TGTGCCAGCCGAAGGACAGGCGCCTCTGGAAACACCATATATTTT.

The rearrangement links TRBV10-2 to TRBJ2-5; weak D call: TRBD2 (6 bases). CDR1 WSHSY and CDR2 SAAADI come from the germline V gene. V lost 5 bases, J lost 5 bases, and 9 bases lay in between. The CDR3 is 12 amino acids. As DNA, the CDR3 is TGCGCCAGCAGTCCAGGGAGGGAGACCCAGTACTTC. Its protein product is CASSPGRETQYF.

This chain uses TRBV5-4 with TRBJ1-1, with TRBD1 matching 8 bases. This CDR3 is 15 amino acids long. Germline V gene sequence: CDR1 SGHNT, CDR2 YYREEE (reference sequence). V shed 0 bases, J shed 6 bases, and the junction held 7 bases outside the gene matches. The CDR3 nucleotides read TGTGCCAGCAGCTTGGGACGGACAGGGACCTCTGAAGCTTTCTTT. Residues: CASSLGRTGTSEAFF. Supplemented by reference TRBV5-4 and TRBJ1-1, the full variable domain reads ETGVTQSPTHLIKTRGQQVTLRCSSQSGHNTVSWYQQALGQGPQFIFQYYREEENGRGNFPPRFSGLQFPNYSSELNVNALELDDSALYLCASSLGRTGTSEAFFGQGTRLTVV.

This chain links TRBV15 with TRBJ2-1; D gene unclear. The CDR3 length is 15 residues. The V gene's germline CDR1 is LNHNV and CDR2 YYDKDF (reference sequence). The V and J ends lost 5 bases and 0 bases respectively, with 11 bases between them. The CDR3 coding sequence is TGTGCCACCAGCCGGCGGTGGAGCTCCTACAATGAGCAGTTCTTC. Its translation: CATSRRWSSYNEQFF.

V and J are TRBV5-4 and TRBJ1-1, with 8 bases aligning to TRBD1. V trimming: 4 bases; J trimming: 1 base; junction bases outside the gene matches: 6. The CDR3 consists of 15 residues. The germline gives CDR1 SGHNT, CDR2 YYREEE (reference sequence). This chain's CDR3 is CASSPRDRRNTEAFF. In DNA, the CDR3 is TGTGCCAGCAGCCCGCGGGACAGGCGGAACACTGAAGCTTTCTTT.

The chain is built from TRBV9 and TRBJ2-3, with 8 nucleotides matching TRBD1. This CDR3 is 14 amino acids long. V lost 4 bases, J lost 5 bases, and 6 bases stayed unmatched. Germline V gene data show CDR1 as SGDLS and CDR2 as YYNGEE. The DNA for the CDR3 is TGTGCCAGCAGCCCCCGACAGGGGTTAGATACGCAGTATTTT. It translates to CASSPRQGLDTQYF.

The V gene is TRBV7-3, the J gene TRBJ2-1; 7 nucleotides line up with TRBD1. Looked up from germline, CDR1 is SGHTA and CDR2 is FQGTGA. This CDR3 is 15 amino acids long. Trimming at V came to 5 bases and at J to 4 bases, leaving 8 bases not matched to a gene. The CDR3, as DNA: TGTGCCAGCAGCCCTAGGGGGCGTTTGTACAATGAGCAGTTCTTC. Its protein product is CASSPRGRLYNEQFF.

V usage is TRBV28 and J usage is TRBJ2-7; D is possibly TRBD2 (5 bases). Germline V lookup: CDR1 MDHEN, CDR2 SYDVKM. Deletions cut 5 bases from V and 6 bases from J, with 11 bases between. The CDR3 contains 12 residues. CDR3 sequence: CASSPWGVEQYF. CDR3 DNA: TGTGCCAGCAGTCCCTGGGGAGTCGAGCAGTACTTC.

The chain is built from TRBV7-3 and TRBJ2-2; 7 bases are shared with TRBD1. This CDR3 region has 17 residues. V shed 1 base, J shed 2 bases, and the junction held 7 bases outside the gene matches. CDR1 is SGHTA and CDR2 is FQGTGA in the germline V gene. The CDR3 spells CASSLNIRQGNTGELFF. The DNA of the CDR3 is TGTGCCAGCAGCTTAAACATCAGACAGGGTAACACCGGGGAGCTGTTTTTT.

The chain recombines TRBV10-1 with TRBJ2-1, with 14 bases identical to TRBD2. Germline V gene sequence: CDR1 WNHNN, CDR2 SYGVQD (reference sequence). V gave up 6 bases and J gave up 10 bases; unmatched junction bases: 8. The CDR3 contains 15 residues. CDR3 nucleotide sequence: TGCGCCAGCAGATCGGGACTAGCGGGAGTGGAGGAGCAGTTCTTC. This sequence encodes CASRSGLAGVEEQFF.

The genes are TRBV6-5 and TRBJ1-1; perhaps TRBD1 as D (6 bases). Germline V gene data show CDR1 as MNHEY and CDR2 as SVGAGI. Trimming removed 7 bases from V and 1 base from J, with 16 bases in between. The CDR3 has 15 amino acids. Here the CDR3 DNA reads TGTGCCAGCAAAAACGGGGGGCAGGGGAACACTGAAGCTTTCTTT. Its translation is CASKNGGQGNTEAFF.

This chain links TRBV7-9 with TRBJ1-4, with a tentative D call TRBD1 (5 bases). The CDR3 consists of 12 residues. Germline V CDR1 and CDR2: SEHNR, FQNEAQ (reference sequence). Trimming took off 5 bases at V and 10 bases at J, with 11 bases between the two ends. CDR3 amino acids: CASSGIGVKLFF. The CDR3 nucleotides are TGTGCCAGCAGCGGAATAGGGGTAAAACTGTTTTTT. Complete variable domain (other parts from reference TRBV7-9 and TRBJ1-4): DTGVSQNPRHKITKRGQNVTFRCDPISEHNRLYWYRQTLGQGPEFLTYFQNEAQLEKSRLLSDRFSAERPKGSFSTLEIQRTEQGDSAMYLCASSGIGVKLFFGSGTQLSVL.

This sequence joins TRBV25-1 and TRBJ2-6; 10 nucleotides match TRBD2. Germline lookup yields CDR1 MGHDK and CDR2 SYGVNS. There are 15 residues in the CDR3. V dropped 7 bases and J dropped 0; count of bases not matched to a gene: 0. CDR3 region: CASTSGSSGANVLTF. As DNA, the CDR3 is TGTGCCAGCACTAGCGGGAGCTCTGGGGCCAACGTCCTGACTTTC.

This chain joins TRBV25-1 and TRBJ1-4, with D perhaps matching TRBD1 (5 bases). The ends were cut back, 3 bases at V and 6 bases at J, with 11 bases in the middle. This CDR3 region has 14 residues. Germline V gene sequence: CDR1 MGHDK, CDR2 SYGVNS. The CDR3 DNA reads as TGTGCCAGCAGTGAGGCAGTGGGGGATGAAAAACTGTTTTTT. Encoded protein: CASSEAVGDEKLFF.

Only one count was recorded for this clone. The CDR3 region is CAIAGISYNEQFF. The CDR3 DNA is TGTGCCATAGCGGGTATATCCTACAATGAGCAGTTCTTC. J is TRBJ2-1 and V is TRBV2; 7 bases line up with TRBD2. The CDR3 loop spans 13 amino acids. Trimming removed 10 bases from V and 1 base from J; junction bases left unmatched: 4. The germline CDR1 and CDR2 sequences are SNHLY and FYNNEI.

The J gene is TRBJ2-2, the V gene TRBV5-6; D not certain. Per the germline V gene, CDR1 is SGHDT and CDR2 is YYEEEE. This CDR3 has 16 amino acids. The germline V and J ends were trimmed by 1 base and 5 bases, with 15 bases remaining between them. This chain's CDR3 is CASSLSLGGVTGELFF. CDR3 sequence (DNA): TGTGCCAGCAGCTTGTCGTTAGGCGGAGTGACCGGGGAGCTGTTTTTT.

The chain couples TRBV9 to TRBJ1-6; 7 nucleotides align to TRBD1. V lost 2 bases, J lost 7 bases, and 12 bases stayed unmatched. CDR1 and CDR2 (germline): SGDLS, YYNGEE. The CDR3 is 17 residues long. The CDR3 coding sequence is TGTGCCAGCAGCGTTCAAGGGACCGGGACAGCCAATTCACCCCTCCACTTT. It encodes CASSVQGTGTANSPLHF.

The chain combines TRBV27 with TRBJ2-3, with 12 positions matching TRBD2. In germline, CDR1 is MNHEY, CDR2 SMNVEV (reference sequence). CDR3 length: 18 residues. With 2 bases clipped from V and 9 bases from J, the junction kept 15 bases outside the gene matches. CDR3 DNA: TGTGCCAGCAGTTTAAAGGCCTTTCTAGCGGGGGGGCCCCGGACGCAGTATTTT. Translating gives CASSLKAFLAGGPRTQYF.

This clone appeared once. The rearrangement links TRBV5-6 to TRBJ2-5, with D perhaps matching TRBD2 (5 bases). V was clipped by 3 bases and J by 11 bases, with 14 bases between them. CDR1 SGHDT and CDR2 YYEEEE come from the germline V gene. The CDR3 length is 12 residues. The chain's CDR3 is CASSSEPAGQYF. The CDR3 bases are TGTGCCAGCAGCTCCGAACCCGCGGGTCAGTACTTC.

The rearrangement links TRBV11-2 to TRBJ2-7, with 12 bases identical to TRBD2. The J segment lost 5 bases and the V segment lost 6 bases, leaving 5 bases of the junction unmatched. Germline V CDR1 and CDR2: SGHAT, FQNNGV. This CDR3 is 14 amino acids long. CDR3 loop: CASSGLAGGNEQYF. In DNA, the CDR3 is TGTGCCAGCAGTGGGCTAGCGGGAGGGAACGAGCAGTACTTC.

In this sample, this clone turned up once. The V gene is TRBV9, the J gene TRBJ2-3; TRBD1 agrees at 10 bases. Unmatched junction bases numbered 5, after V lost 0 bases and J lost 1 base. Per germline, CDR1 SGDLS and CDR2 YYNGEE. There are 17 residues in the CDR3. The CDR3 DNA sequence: TGTGCCAGCAGCGTAGACCCCGGGACAGGGGGCACAGATACGCAGTATTTT. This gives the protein CASSVDPGTGGTDTQYF.

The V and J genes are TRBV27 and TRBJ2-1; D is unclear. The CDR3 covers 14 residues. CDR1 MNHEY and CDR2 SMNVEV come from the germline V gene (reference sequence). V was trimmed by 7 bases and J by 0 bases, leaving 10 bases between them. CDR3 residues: CASNTHGSYNEQFF. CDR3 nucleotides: TGTGCCAGCAACACCCACGGCTCCTACAATGAGCAGTTCTTC.

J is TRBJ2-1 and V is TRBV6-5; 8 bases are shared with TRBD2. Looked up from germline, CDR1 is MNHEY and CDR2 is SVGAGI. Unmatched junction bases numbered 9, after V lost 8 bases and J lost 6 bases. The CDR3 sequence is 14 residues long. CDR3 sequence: CASVEAGAPNEQFF. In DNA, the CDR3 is TGTGCCAGCGTCGAAGCGGGAGCCCCCAATGAGCAGTTCTTC.

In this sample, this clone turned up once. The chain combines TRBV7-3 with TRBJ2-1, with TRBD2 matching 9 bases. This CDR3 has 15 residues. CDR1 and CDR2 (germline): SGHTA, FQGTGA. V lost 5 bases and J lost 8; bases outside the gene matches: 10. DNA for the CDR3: TGTGCCAGCAGCCAAATGGCTAGCGGGACCGATGAGCAGTTCTTC. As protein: CASSQMASGTDEQFF. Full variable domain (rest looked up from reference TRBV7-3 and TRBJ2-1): GAGVSQTPSNKVTEKGKYVELRCDPISGHTALYWYRQSLGQGPEFLIYFQGTGAADDSGLPNDRFFAVRPEGSVSTLKIQRTERGDSAVYLCASSQMASGTDEQFFGPGTRLTVL.

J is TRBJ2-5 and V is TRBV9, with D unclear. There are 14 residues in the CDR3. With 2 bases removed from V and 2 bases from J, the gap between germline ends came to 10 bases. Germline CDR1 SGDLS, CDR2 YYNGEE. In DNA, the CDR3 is TGTGCCAGCAGCGTCGGACGGAATCAAGAGACCCAGTACTTC. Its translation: CASSVGRNQETQYF. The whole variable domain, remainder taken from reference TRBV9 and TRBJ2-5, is DSGVTQTPKHLITATGQRVTLRCSPRSGDLSVYWYQQSLDQGLQFLIQYYNGEERAKGNILERFSAQQFPDLHSELNLSSLELGDSALYFCASSVGRNQETQYFGPGTRLLVL.

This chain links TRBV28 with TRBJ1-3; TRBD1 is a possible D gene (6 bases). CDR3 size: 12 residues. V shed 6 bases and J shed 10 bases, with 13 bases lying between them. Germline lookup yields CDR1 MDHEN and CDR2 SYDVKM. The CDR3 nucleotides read TGTGCCAGCAGAGGACGACAGGCAACCATATATTTT. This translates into CASRGRQATIYF.